The 17 T cell receptor beta chains listed next were all sequenced from one sample in a study of cytomegalovirus exposure and HLA in healthy donors. The PCR made use of 60 Vbeta and 13 Jbeta primers. TCRdb's copy holds only in-frame clones and misses some; the assay was immunoSEQ multiplex PCR. The data contain around 140,000 clones, 65% to 80% of them singletons. The sample taken for sequencing was PBMCs. These receptor sequences come from a male donor in good health and CMV-seronegative.

Regarding this clone: Within the sample, other DNA sequences also encode this same CDR3. V and J are TRBV6-5 and TRBJ2-1, with D maybe TRBD2 (6 bases). This CDR3 spans 11 amino acids. Germline loops: CDR1 MNHEY, CDR2 SVGAGI. With 6 bases removed from V and 10 bases from J, the gap between germline ends came to 10 bases. CDR3 amino acids: CASSHGGEQFF. CDR3 nucleotides: TGTGCCAGCAGCCATGGGGGGGAGCAGTTCTTC.

The CDR3 nucleotides read TGTGCCAGCAGCCGCCACGGCGGGCTTTTGAACACTGAAGCTTTCTTT. This encodes CASSRHGGLLNTEAFF. This chain connects TRBV7-8 to TRBJ1-1; no clear D gene. V was trimmed by 5 bases and J by 0 bases, leaving 16 bases between them. Germline V gives CDR1 SGHVS, CDR2 FQNEAQ. The CDR3 is 16 amino acids.

J is TRBJ2-3 and V is TRBV6-1; D is perhaps TRBD1 (5 bases). The CDR3 length is 14 residues. Per germline, CDR1 MNHNS and CDR2 SASEGT. The germline V and J ends were trimmed by 2 bases and 5 bases, with 11 bases remaining between them. The chain's CDR3 is CASSERGSLDTQYF. The CDR3 nucleotides are TGTGCCAGCAGTGAAAGGGGCAGCCTAGATACGCAGTATTTT.

The V and J genes are TRBV5-1 and TRBJ2-5; D perhaps matches TRBD1 (5 bases). The J call may be wrong; the DNA end is better matched by TRBJ2-7. Germline V gives CDR1 SGHRS, CDR2 YFSETQ. The length of the CDR3 is 13 residues. CDR3 residues: CASNRQGGYEQYF. The CDR3 DNA is TGCGCCAGCAATAGGCAGGGCGGCTACGAGCAGTACTTC.

This chain uses TRBV10-3 with TRBJ2-3, with unresolved D. The CDR3 consists of 15 residues. Looked up from germline, CDR1 is ENHRY and CDR2 is SYGVKD. Trimming shortened V by 2 bases and J by 1 base, and 10 bases separated the two germline ends. The CDR3 DNA reads TGTGCCATCAGTGAGAACCAGCGTCGCACAGATACGCAGTATTTT. Its protein is CAISENQRRTDTQYF.

The chain links TRBV27 to TRBJ1-2; a weak D match, TRBD1 (6 bases). From germline, CDR1 is MNHEY and CDR2 SMNVEV (reference sequence). V was pared by 0 bases and J by 5 bases, with 13 bases between. This CDR3 is 15 amino acids long. CDR3 in amino acids: CASSLSRTAIYGYTF. CDR3 coding DNA: TGTGCCAGCAGTTTATCCAGGACAGCTATTTATGGCTACACCTTC.

This chain uses TRBV7-9 with TRBJ2-3, with a tentative D call TRBD1 (5 bases). V lost 5 bases, J lost 2 bases, and 17 bases lay in between. Germline CDR1 is SEHNR and CDR2 is FQNEAQ (reference sequence). The CDR3 runs 16 residues. In nucleotides, the CDR3 is TGTGCCAGCAGCGACCTGGCAGGGCGATTCACAGATACGCAGTATTTT. Amino acids: CASSDLAGRFTDTQYF.

V gene TRBV4-1 combines with J gene TRBJ2-4, with D unclear. This CDR3 has 15 residues. Trimming left V 5 bases short and J 5 bases short, with 16 bases between. Per the germline V gene, CDR1 is MGHRA and CDR2 is YSYEKL. The CDR3 bases are TGCGCCAGCAGCACTAACCCACCCCTCGAAAACATTCAGTACTTC. Protein product: CASSTNPPLENIQYF.

The chain links TRBV9 to TRBJ2-2; TRBD1 matches 7 bases. The CDR3 extends over 14 amino acids. Trimming removed 9 bases from V and 1 base from J; junction bases left unmatched: 6. Germline lookup yields CDR1 SGDLS and CDR2 YYNGEE. DNA for the CDR3: TGTGCCACCTCCGGGACAGTGAACACCGGGGAGCTGTTTTTT. It translates to CATSGTVNTGELFF.

This clone was recorded a few times. V gene TRBV10-3 combines with J gene TRBJ1-1; D not certain. The CDR3 is 12 residues long. Germline-derived CDR1 and CDR2 are ENHRY and SYGVKD. The V end was cut by 10 bases, the J end by 1 base, with 10 bases between. The CDR3 DNA follows: TGTGCCACATCGGCAGGGAACACTGAAGCTTTCTTT. Translation gives CATSAGNTEAFF.

This clone was observed a few times. This rearrangement joins TRBV25-1 to TRBJ2-5; a possible D gene is TRBD2 (5 bases). Per germline, CDR1 MGHDK and CDR2 SYGVNS. The germline V and J ends were trimmed by 1 base and 5 bases, with 14 bases remaining between them. The CDR3 runs to 15 residues. This chain's CDR3 is CASSESVGRGETQYF. The CDR3 DNA reads TGTGCCAGCAGTGAATCAGTAGGGCGAGGGGAGACCCAGTACTTC. Based on the CDR3 plus reference TRBV25-1 and TRBJ2-5, the full variable domain is EADIYQTPRYLVIGTGKKITLECSQTMGHDKMYWYQQDPGMELHLIHYSYGVNSTEKGDLSSESTVSRIRTEHFPLTLESARPSHTSQYLCASSESVGRGETQYFGPGTRLLVL.

The rearrangement uses TRBV7-2 and TRBJ2-2; a weak D match, TRBD2 (5 bases). From germline, CDR1 is SGHTA and CDR2 FQGNSA. The CDR3 covers 15 residues. With 2 bases removed from V and 2 bases from J, the gap between germline ends came to 9 bases. DNA of the CDR3: TGTGCCAGCAGCTTATCCCCGGGAAACACCGGGGAGCTGTTTTTT. Residues: CASSLSPGNTGELFF.

The sample holds one count of this clone. This chain uses TRBV7-2 with TRBJ2-7; 9 bases agree with TRBD1. The V and J ends lost 5 bases and 5 bases, in that order; junction bases with no gene match: 7. The CDR3 consists of 14 residues. CDR1 is SGHTA, CDR2 FQGNSA, per germline. The CDR3 nucleotides read TGTGCCAGCAGCCTGGACAGGGGAGGCCACGAGCAGTACTTC. It translates to CASSLDRGGHEQYF.

This chain links TRBV10-3 with TRBJ2-2; 14 positions match TRBD2. CDR3 length equals 18 residues. Germline values: CDR1 ENHRY, CDR2 SYGVKD. The ends lost 7 bases at V and 0 bases at J; junction bases unmatched: 7. The CDR3 DNA follows: TGTGCCATCAAGGGGACTAGCGGGAGATCTACGAACACCGGGGAGCTGTTTTTT. Encoded protein: CAIKGTSGRSTNTGELFF.

The chain couples TRBV12-5 to TRBJ1-2; possibly TRBD1 for D (6 bases). Trimming took 0 bases from V and 2 from J, leaving 10 bases between them. CDR1 and CDR2 (germline): LGHNT, FRNRAP. The CDR3 totals 15 residues. The CDR3 spells CASGLVPGDNYGYTF. The CDR3 DNA reads TGTGCTAGTGGTTTGGTCCCAGGGGACAACTATGGCTACACCTTC.

The V and J genes are TRBV7-2 and TRBJ2-1, with 11 nucleotides matching TRBD1. This CDR3 is built from 15 residues. Trimming cost V 5 bases and J 8 bases; bases outside gene matches: 8. Germline V gene lookup returns CDR1 SGHTA and CDR2 FQGNSA. The CDR3 sequence: CASSQRDRGFDEQFF. CDR3 sequence (DNA): TGTGCCAGCAGCCAACGGGACAGGGGGTTCGATGAGCAGTTCTTC.

J is TRBJ1-1 and V is TRBV13; D gene ambiguous. The CDR3 contains 15 residues. Germline loops: CDR1 PRHDT, CDR2 FYEKMQ (reference sequence). V lost 5 bases and J 0 bases, leaving 13 bases between the germline ends. Here the CDR3 reads CASSPHRFMNTEAFF. The CDR3 DNA follows: TGTGCCAGCAGCCCCCACAGATTCATGAACACTGAAGCTTTCTTT.